This T cell receptor (beta chain) was documented in a study of blood T cells in healthy people across ages. Trimming removed 6 bases at V and 2 bases at J, with 19 bases between. The CDR3 runs 15 residues. In germline, CDR1 is DFQATT, CDR2 SNEGSKA (reference sequence). Points on this clonotype: The antigen remains undetermined.

PCR was performed a second time for about 7 to 12 cycles using a sample-barcoded 5' primer and a J-beta primer mix. Tagging of each cDNA molecule was performed by a template-switch adaptor with 12 random nucleotides. Each sample provided no less than 2.5 million CDR3-containing paired-end reads. From the 5' RACE reads, TCRdb called clonotypes with MiXCR, one entry per CDR3 protein. The table has about 1.6 million distinct CDR3 sequences, around 36% seen once. Whole-study findings and limits: PBMCs were not sorted, which prevented a conclusive comparison of naive versus antigen-experienced cells.

No fewer than 5.5 micrograms of total RNA were isolated from every sample. The clonotype comes from a woman aged 30 to 39 in good health. The chain joins TRBV20-1 to TRBJ2-5; D is possibly TRBD1 (6 bases). The sample comprised blood. For the CDR3, the DNA is TGCAGTGCCCTACCGACGACAGGTCCACAAGAGACCCAGTACTTC. This encodes CSALPTTGPQETQYF.